Below, 11 T cell receptor beta chains from the same sample are listed, as sequenced in a study of blood T cells in healthy people across ages. Using a J-beta primer mix together with a sample-barcoded 5' primer, a second PCR was run for about 6 to 12 cycles. From the 5' RACE reads, TCRdb called clonotypes with MiXCR, one entry per CDR3 protein. Of around 1,100,000 distinct CDR3 sequences detected, 35% to 40% appear once; the ten largest clones hold 10% to 15%. Sequencing was performed on blood. Receptors originate from a man aged 18 to 29 in good health.

The chain is built from TRBV24-1 and TRBJ1-2; D is uncertain. V lost 4 bases to trimming and J lost 0 bases, with 8 bases between them. The CDR3 length is 14 residues. Per the germline V gene, CDR1 is KGHDR and CDR2 is SFDVKD. The CDR3 nucleotides read TGTGCCACCAGTGACCGTTGGTCTAACTATGGCTACACCTTC. This translates into CATSDRWSNYGYTF.

This clonotype came up many times. This chain links TRBV5-1 with TRBJ1-2, with 7 nucleotides matching TRBD1. V lost 1 base and J lost 8; bases outside the gene matches: 14. The CDR3 loop spans 16 amino acids. Germline CDR1 SGHRS, CDR2 YFSETQ. The CDR3 bases are TGCGCCAGCAGCTTGTCCCATACAGGGGACGCTGGAGGCTACACCTTC. Amino acid sequence: CASSLSHTGDAGGYTF.

The chain is built from TRBV27 and TRBJ1-2; 9 bases align to TRBD1. The germline V gene encodes CDR1 MNHEY and CDR2 SMNVEV (reference sequence). The CDR3 sequence is 14 residues long. V gave up 6 bases and J gave up 5 bases; unmatched junction bases: 7. CDR3 amino acids: CASRPDRGVYGYTF. The CDR3, as DNA: TGTGCCAGCAGACCAGACAGGGGGGTTTATGGCTACACCTTC.

The rearrangement links TRBV6-6 to TRBJ1-3; perhaps TRBD1 as D (6 bases). The CDR3 extends over 16 amino acids. The germline V gene has CDR1 MNHNY and CDR2 SVGAGI (reference sequence). V was clipped by 5 bases and J by 0 bases, with 14 bases between them. CDR3 region: CASSKHTGLSGNTIYF. As DNA, the CDR3 is TGTGCCAGCAGTAAGCACACAGGGCTCTCTGGAAACACCATATATTTT.

This clonotype has just a few counts. This chain links TRBV7-9 with TRBJ1-1; unclear D gene. The V gene's germline CDR1 is SEHNR and CDR2 FQNEAQ (reference sequence). V was trimmed by 4 bases and J by 3 bases, leaving 12 bases between them. This CDR3 is 14 amino acids long. The CDR3 loop is CASSSPTIHTEAFF. The CDR3 DNA is TGTGCCAGCAGCTCCCCCACCATACACACTGAAGCTTTCTTT.

This clonotype showed up just a few times. The chain employs TRBV21-1 and TRBJ1-5. TRBV21-1 is listed as a pseudogene. CDR3 length equals 15 residues. CDR3 sequence reads: CASSNLGQGDQPQHF. CDR3 bases: TGTGCCAGCAGCAATTTAGGGCAGGGCGATCAGCCCCAGCATTTT.

This clonotype has just a few counts. The rearrangement uses TRBV14 and TRBJ1-4; TRBD1 matches at 9 bases. Germline lookup yields CDR1 SGHDN and CDR2 FVKESK. Losses at the gene ends were 4 bases for V and 6 bases for J; bases not matched to a gene: 9. This CDR3 is 16 amino acids long. The CDR3 here is CASSPYSGTGHEKLFF. Here the CDR3 DNA reads TGTGCCAGCAGCCCCTACTCCGGGACAGGGCATGAAAAACTGTTTTTT.

This clonotype was counted only a few times. The genes are TRBV13 and TRBJ2-1; maybe TRBD2 (6 bases). CDR1 PRHDT and CDR2 FYEKMQ come from the germline V gene (reference sequence). The V end lost 1 base, the J end lost 7 bases, and 20 bases lay between the germline ends. The CDR3 consists of 17 residues. CDR3 protein: CASSLEVSRDSRNEQFF. CDR3 in DNA: TGTGCCAGCAGCTTAGAGGTGAGCCGGGACTCCAGAAATGAGCAGTTCTTC.

CDR3 sequence reads: CASSQDGSSYNAPFF. CDR3 DNA: TGTGCCAGCAGCCAAGATGGGAGCTCCTACAATGCGCCGTTCTTC. The genes are TRBV4-2 and TRBJ2-1, with a possible D match to TRBD2 (5 bases). V dropped 0 bases and J dropped 15 bases, with 21 bases sitting between them. Per the germline V gene, CDR1 is LGHNA and CDR2 is YNFKEQ. The CDR3 sequence is 15 residues long.

The chain combines TRBV6-1 with TRBJ2-7, with 8 bases fitting TRBD2. J gave up 7 bases and V 6 bases, and 17 bases lay outside the gene matches. The CDR3 contains 16 residues. Germline V gene data show CDR1 as MNHNS and CDR2 as SASEGT. The DNA of the CDR3 is TGTGCCAGCAGGGAACTAGCGGTCGACCCCTACAATGAGCAGTACTTC. This codes for CASRELAVDPYNEQYF.

Note on this clonotype: Germline is not matched at one junction end, which may reflect a read error. V gene TRBV7-9 combines with J gene TRBJ2-5; maybe TRBD1 (5 bases). The CDR3 is 16 residues long. Germline V lookup: CDR1 SEHNR, CDR2 FQNEAQ (reference sequence). The CDR3 loop is CASSLEGLLYQETQYF. The CDR3 coding sequence is TGTGCCAGCAGCTTAGAGGGGTTACTGTACCAAGAGACTCAGTACTTC.